This T cell receptor (beta chain) stems from a study of cytomegalovirus exposure and HLA in healthy donors. Study-wide points: Most TCR beta V segments were productive about 87% or about 30% of the time in an earlier analysis. Because they were indistinguishable, some V segments, including TRBV6-2 and TRBV6-3, were excluded.

About this clone: The target antigen is unknown.

The V and J ends lost 0 bases and 4 bases respectively, with 18 bases between them. Germline values: CDR1 SGHTA, CDR2 FQGNSA. CDR3 length: 17 amino acids. Whereas donors were nominally healthy upon sampling, unrecorded immune exposures were probable. PCR used 60 Vbeta primers and 13 Jbeta primers. TCRdb's table, derived via immunoSEQ multiplex PCR, lists solely in-frame clones and lacks some. The top ten clones hold about 10% of a sample with tens of thousands of clones, less than 85% of them seen once. V and J are TRBV7-2 and TRBJ1-1; tentatively, D is TRBD1 (5 bases). The source is a woman aged 50 to 65 in good health and CMV-seropositive. Source material: PBMCs. CDR3 sequence: CASSLAGRAGSATEAFF. The CDR3 DNA reads TGTGCCAGCAGCTTAGCGGGTCGGGCAGGGTCGGCCACTGAAGCTTTCTTT.